Shown below are 29 T cell receptor beta chains from a single sample sequenced in a study of control samples from healthy donors and cancer patients. Profiling relied on immunoSEQ multiplex PCR, and the TCRdb table lists in-frame clones only, not all of them. The profile shows about 110,000 clones, 90% of them singletons. The sample was blood. These receptors were collected from a human donor in good health. The donor label of this sample is uncertain.

The V call is TRBV3-1 (or the pseudogene TRBV3-2), the J call TRBJ1-1; D is unclear. V was cut by 3 bases and J by 7 bases, with 15 bases left in between. CDR1 and CDR2 from the germline V gene are LGHDT and YNNKEL (reference sequence). The CDR3 consists of 14 residues. CDR3 DNA sequence: TGTGCCAGCAGCCATTTCGACCGTGGGAATGAAGCTTTCTTT. It is translated as CASSHFDRGNEAFF.

The chain uses TRBV13 and TRBJ2-5, with TRBD1 identical over 9 bases. This CDR3 comprises 17 residues. Germline V gene lookup returns CDR1 PRHDT and CDR2 FYEKMQ (reference sequence). With V trimmed by 0 bases and J by 3 bases, 8 bases remained unmatched. The CDR3 bases are TGTGCCAGCAGCTTAGGCCTGACCGGGACAGGGAAAGAGACCCAGTACTTC. This translates into CASSLGLTGTGKETQYF.

This chain links TRBV19 with TRBJ1-2; no reliable D call. The CDR3 runs to 13 residues. Germline values: CDR1 LNHDA, CDR2 SQIVND (reference sequence). Trimming shortened V by 5 bases and J by 6 bases, and 13 bases separated the two germline ends. CDR3 sequence (DNA): TGTGCCAGTAGTGTCGTCCTCGGGGATGGCTACACCTTC. The encoded protein is CASSVVLGDGYTF.

This clone was picked up many times. V gene TRBV5-1 combines with J gene TRBJ1-1; 7 bases agree with TRBD1. CDR1 and CDR2 from the germline V gene are SGHRS and YFSETQ. The trim removed 1 base at V and 1 base at J, leaving 13 bases unmatched. The CDR3 extends over 18 amino acids. The CDR3 region is CASSLFLGGQAANTEAFF. The CDR3 DNA reads TGCGCCAGCAGCTTGTTCCTAGGGGGCCAGGCGGCGAACACTGAAGCTTTCTTT.

This clone appeared a single time. The chain carries TRBV7-2 and TRBJ2-5; 11 bases match TRBD2. In germline, CDR1 is SGHTA, CDR2 FQGNSA. V lost 5 bases to trimming and J lost 11 bases; unmatched junction nucleotides: 7. This CDR3 region has 13 residues. CDR3 region: CASSTGGTSGQYF. In DNA, the CDR3 is TGTGCCAGCAGCACAGGCGGGACTAGCGGACAGTACTTC.

J is TRBJ1-4 and V is TRBV27; 11 nucleotides align to TRBD1. The CDR3 sequence is 15 residues long. The germline V gene has CDR1 MNHEY and CDR2 SMNVEV (reference sequence). Trimming took 6 bases from V and 8 from J; bases not matched to a gene: 8. The CDR3 spells CASRVTDRGLEKLFF. In nucleotides, the CDR3 is TGTGCCAGCAGGGTCACGGACAGGGGGCTAGAAAAACTGTTTTTT. The entire variable domain, with the rest obtained from reference TRBV27 and TRBJ1-4, is as follows: EAQVTQNPRYLITVTGKKLTVTCSQNMNHEYMSWYRQDPGLGLRQIYYSMNVEVTDKGDVPEGYKVSRKEKRNFPLILESPSPNQTSLYFCASRVTDRGLEKLFFGSGTQLSVL.

This clone was counted a few times. This chain joins TRBV10-2 and TRBJ1-2, with D possibly TRBD1 on 5 matching bases. The V gene's germline CDR1 is WSHSY and CDR2 SAAADI. This CDR3 is built from 13 residues. V lost 6 bases and J 7 bases, leaving 15 bases between the germline ends. CDR3 sequence (DNA): TGCGCCAGCAGAAGGGACCTAGACTCTGGCTACACCTTC. Translated: CASRRDLDSGYTF.

CDR3 DNA sequence: TGTGCCAGTAGTATTGCCGGGACAGCCTCTAACTATGGCTACACCTTC. Translation: CASSIAGTASNYGYTF. The chain is built from TRBV19 and TRBJ1-2; 7 nucleotides match TRBD1. This CDR3 spans 16 amino acids. Per germline, CDR1 LNHDA and CDR2 SQIVND (reference sequence). With V trimmed by 3 bases and J by 0 bases, 7 bases remained unmatched. Variable domain in full (rest from reference TRBV19 and TRBJ1-2): DGGITQSPKYLFRKEGQNVTLSCEQNLNHDAMYWYRQDPGQGLRLIYYSQIVNDFQKGDIAEGYSVSREKKESFPLTVTSAQKNPTAFYLCASSIAGTASNYGYTFGSGTRLTVV.

This clone was picked up a small number of times. The chain uses TRBV2 and TRBJ1-5; D remains ambiguous. From germline, CDR1 is SNHLY and CDR2 FYNNEI. CDR3 length: 14 amino acids. Trimming removed 6 bases from V and 1 base from J, with 10 bases in between. CDR3 in DNA: TGTGCCAGCAGCGAATCGGACAGCAATCAGCCCCAGCATTTT. As protein: CASSESDSNQPQHF. Complete variable domain (other parts from reference TRBV2 and TRBJ1-5): EPEVTQTPSHQVTQMGQEVILRCVPISNHLYFYWYRQILGQKVEFLVSFYNNEISEKSEIFDDQFSVERPDGSNFTLKIRSTKLEDSAMYFCASSESDSNQPQHFGDGTRLSIL.

V is TRBV19 and J is TRBJ1-5; TRBD1 agrees at 9 bases. The V gene's germline CDR1 is LNHDA and CDR2 SQIVND (reference sequence). V lost 7 bases and J lost 5; bases outside the gene matches: 6. This CDR3 has 14 residues. The CDR3 DNA sequence: TGTGCCAGTACCAAAGGGACAGGGTATCAGCCCCAGCATTTT. Its protein is CASTKGTGYQPQHF.

The chain links TRBV7-9 to TRBJ1-6; TRBD1 might be the D (6 bases). V dropped 8 bases and J dropped 7 bases, with 18 bases sitting between them. The germline CDR1 and CDR2 sequences are SEHNR and FQNEAQ (reference sequence). This CDR3 contains 15 residues. The CDR3: CASDPLAGANSPLHF. CDR3 coding DNA: TGTGCCAGCGATCCGTTGGCAGGGGCGAATTCACCCCTCCACTTT.

The chain joins TRBV5-5 to TRBJ2-7; 7 bases are a match to TRBD2. After removal of 4 bases from V and 6 bases from J, the junction contained 13 bases not matched to a gene. CDR1 and CDR2 from the germline V gene are SGHKS and YYEKEE (reference sequence). The CDR3 consists of 15 residues. The CDR3 loop is CASSGVRRSGGEQYF. The CDR3 DNA sequence: TGTGCCAGCAGCGGCGTCCGCAGGTCGGGGGGCGAGCAGTACTTC. Filled out from reference TRBV5-5 and TRBJ2-7, the complete variable domain reads DAGVTQSPTHLIKTRGQQVTLRCSPISGHKSVSWYQQVLGQGPQFIFQYYEKEERGRGNFPDRFSARQFPNYSSELNVNALLLGDSALYLCASSGVRRSGGEQYFGPGTRLTVT.

The V and J genes are TRBV29-1 and TRBJ1-2; D gene unclear. The CDR3 contains 13 residues. The ends were cut back, 7 bases at V and 3 bases at J, with 15 bases in the middle. CDR1 and CDR2 from the germline V gene are SQVTM and ANQGSEA. CDR3 loop: CSADRQADYGYTF. CDR3 nucleotide sequence: TGCAGCGCCGATAGGCAGGCCGACTATGGCTACACCTTC. Using reference TRBV29-1 and TRBJ1-2 for the parts outside the CDR3, the full variable domain is SAVISQKPSRDICQRGTSLTIQCQVDSQVTMMFWYRQQPGQSLTLIATANQGSEATYESGFVIDKFPISRPNLTFSTLTVSNMSPEDSSIYLCSADRQADYGYTFGSGTRLTVV.

This clone occurred once. The chain has TRBV7-2 and TRBJ2-2, with a tentative D call TRBD1 (6 bases). Per the germline V gene, CDR1 is SGHTA and CDR2 is FQGNSA. V was trimmed by 6 bases and J by 4 bases, leaving 12 bases between them. The CDR3 extends over 14 amino acids. In nucleotides, the CDR3 is TGTGCCAGCAGTTTACAGGGTCGCACCGGGGAGCTGTTTTTT. Its protein is CASSLQGRTGELFF.

V is TRBV3-1 (or the pseudogene TRBV3-2) and J is TRBJ2-2, with D tentatively TRBD2 (6 bases). Trimming took 0 bases from V and 2 from J, leaving 10 bases between them. The CDR3 totals 16 residues. Germline V gene sequence: CDR1 LGHDT, CDR2 YNNKEL (reference sequence). In nucleotides, the CDR3 is TGTGCCAGCAGCCAAGAAAGACTAGGAAACACCGGGGAGCTGTTTTTT. Its protein product is CASSQERLGNTGELFF.

V usage is TRBV13 and J usage is TRBJ2-3; TRBD1 matches at 7 bases. Germline V gene sequence: CDR1 PRHDT, CDR2 FYEKMQ (reference sequence). The CDR3 sequence is 16 residues long. V shed 5 bases, J shed 0 bases, and the junction held 8 bases outside the gene matches. The chain's CDR3 is CASSEPDRASTDTQYF. CDR3 nucleotides: TGTGCCAGCAGCGAACCCGACAGGGCTAGCACAGATACGCAGTATTTT.

The rearrangement links TRBV14 to TRBJ2-2; 8 nucleotides align to TRBD1. Per germline, CDR1 SGHDN and CDR2 FVKESK. V lost 5 bases, J lost 2 bases, and 7 bases stayed unmatched. The CDR3 is 16 amino acids. CDR3 sequence reads: CASSEYGTGNTGELFF. Here the CDR3 DNA reads TGTGCCAGCAGCGAGTACGGGACAGGAAACACCGGGGAGCTGTTTTTT.

The V gene is TRBV6-6, the J gene TRBJ1-2, with 10 bases aligning to TRBD1. Germline V lookup: CDR1 MNHNY, CDR2 SVGAGI (reference sequence). After removal of 5 bases from V and 0 bases from J, the junction contained 9 bases not matched to a gene. The CDR3 extends over 17 amino acids. CDR3 nucleotides: TGTGCCAGCAGTCGATGGACAGGGGGTCTAACTAACTATGGCTACACCTTC. Translating gives CASSRWTGGLTNYGYTF.

V and J are TRBV4-1 and TRBJ1-1; D is unresolved. The CDR3 extends over 11 amino acids. With 4 bases removed from V and 3 bases from J, the gap between germline ends came to 3 bases. Germline CDR1 MGHRA, CDR2 YSYEKL. Written as DNA, the CDR3 is TGCGCCAGCAGCCGACACACTGAAGCTTTCTTT. It codes for CASSRHTEAFF.

The chain carries TRBV6-6 and TRBJ2-3; D unclear. The germline gives CDR1 MNHNY, CDR2 SVGAGI (reference sequence). The V end lost 5 bases, the J end lost 3 bases, and 18 bases lay between the germline ends. CDR3 length equals 16 residues. CDR3 sequence: CASSLRRERKTDTQYF. The CDR3 region has the DNA TGTGCCAGCAGTCTCCGGCGAGAGAGGAAAACAGATACGCAGTATTTT.

The chain uses TRBV10-3 and TRBJ2-6, with 11 nucleotides matching TRBD2. Looked up from germline, CDR1 is ENHRY and CDR2 is SYGVKD. Trimming took 10 bases from V and 0 from J; bases not matched to a gene: 5. This CDR3 has 16 amino acids. CDR3 DNA sequence: TGTGCCACCGGGACTAGCGGCAACTCTGGGGCCAACGTCCTGACTTTC. Residues: CATGTSGNSGANVLTF.

The genes are TRBV5-6 and TRBJ2-3; possibly TRBD2 for D (6 bases). Trimming took off 0 bases at V and 1 base at J, with 9 bases between the two ends. This CDR3 is 15 amino acids long. The V gene's germline CDR1 is SGHDT and CDR2 YYEEEE. CDR3 DNA sequence: TGTGCCAGCAGCTTGGGGGGCGGGGGCACAGATACGCAGTATTTT. Protein sequence: CASSLGGGGTDTQYF. The entire variable domain, with the rest obtained from reference TRBV5-6 and TRBJ2-3, is as follows: DAGVTQSPTHLIKTRGQQVTLRCSPKSGHDTVSWYQQALGQGPQFIFQYYEEEERQRGNFPDRFSGHQFPNYSSELNVNALLLGDSALYLCASSLGGGGTDTQYFGPGTRLTVL.

This clone was seen once. The rearrangement uses TRBV5-6 and TRBJ2-6; a possible D gene is TRBD2 (5 bases). Germline V gives CDR1 SGHDT, CDR2 YYEEEE. The ends were cut back, 0 bases at V and 1 base at J, with 8 bases in the middle. CDR3 length equals 16 residues. CDR3 DNA sequence: TGTGCCAGCAGCTTGGAGAGCGGATCTGGGGCCAACGTCCTGACTTTC. Protein sequence: CASSLESGSGANVLTF.

The chain carries TRBV3-1 (or the pseudogene TRBV3-2) and TRBJ1-1; D not certain. CDR3 length: 15 amino acids. The germline V gene has CDR1 LGHDT and CDR2 YNNKEL (reference sequence). V lost 0 bases to trimming and J lost 1 base, with 9 bases between them. As DNA, the CDR3 is TGTGCCAGCAGCCAAGATAGCAGGTGGAACACTGAAGCTTTCTTT. It yields the protein CASSQDSRWNTEAFF.

This chain links TRBV28 with TRBJ1-1; no definite D call. Germline assignment: CDR1 MDHEN and CDR2 SYDVKM. The CDR3 loop spans 16 amino acids. V gave up 1 base and J gave up 1 base, with 13 bases separating them. CDR3 in DNA: TGTGCCAGCAGTTTATTAGAAGTAATGGAGAACACTGAAGCTTTCTTT. Its translation is CASSLLEVMENTEAFF.

The CDR3 loop is CASTWTGGGTQYF. Here the CDR3 DNA reads TGTGCCAGCACCTGGACAGGAGGTGGGACCCAGTACTTC. This sequence joins TRBV5-6 and TRBJ2-5; 7 bases fit TRBD1. The CDR3 covers 13 residues. The germline gives CDR1 SGHDT, CDR2 YYEEEE. Germline trimming cut 6 bases from V and 7 bases from J; bases unmatched to any gene: 9.

The genes are TRBV5-1 and TRBJ1-4; no definite D call. Trimming took off 2 bases at V and 3 bases at J, with 11 bases between the two ends. Germline V gives CDR1 SGHRS, CDR2 YFSETQ. The CDR3 covers 15 residues. The CDR3 DNA follows: TGCGCCAGCAGCTTAGCGGGTTGGGCTAATGAAAAACTGTTTTTT. Translating gives CASSLAGWANEKLFF.

The V and J genes are TRBV5-8 and TRBJ2-7; D perhaps matches TRBD2 (5 bases). Germline-derived CDR1 and CDR2 are SGHTS and YDEGEE. V was trimmed by 0 bases and J by 3 bases, leaving 7 bases between them. This CDR3 comprises 13 residues. The CDR3 nucleotides read TGTGCCAGCAGCTTGGACGGGGTCTACGAGCAGTACTTC. Encoded protein: CASSLDGVYEQYF.

The V and J genes are TRBV27 and TRBJ2-1; D is ambiguous. V was cut by 5 bases and J by 1 base, with 12 bases left in between. From germline, CDR1 is MNHEY and CDR2 SMNVEV (reference sequence). This CDR3 is 15 amino acids long. CDR3 loop: CASSPRQVSYNEQFF. CDR3 DNA sequence: TGTGCCAGCAGTCCGCGGCAGGTATCCTACAATGAGCAGTTCTTC.